This passage covers 21 T cell receptor beta chains from one sample sequenced in a study of patients and donors after allogeneic stem cell transplantation. TCRdb re-derived calls from the RT-PCR reads in MiXCR, one entry per CDR3 protein. The sample carries 400,000 to 500,000 distinct CDR3 sequences, roughly 16% recorded once. The sequencing sample was made of blood, either unsorted or a sorted T cell fraction (not recorded which). These receptors were taken from a human donor who was either an allogeneic HSCT recipient or a stem cell or donor lymphocyte infusion donor (not recorded which). It is not recorded whose cells these are; they may come from a transplant donor.

This clonotype was seen ten or more times. The CDR3, as DNA: TGTGCCAGCAGCAACCTAGGATACGCAGATACGCAGTATTTT. Translated, it gives CASSNLGYADTQYF. The chain couples TRBV7-3 to TRBJ2-3; D is uncertain. Per germline, CDR1 SGHTA and CDR2 FQGTGA. V lost 5 bases, J lost 4 bases, and 13 bases lay in between. The CDR3 consists of 14 residues.

This clonotype has a count of ten or more. The chain links TRBV6-2 or TRBV6-3 to TRBJ2-3, with 7 bases aligning to TRBD1. The germline V gene encodes CDR1 MNHEY and CDR2 SVGEGT. The CDR3 loop spans 17 amino acids. J gave up 6 bases and V 0 bases, and 12 bases lay outside the gene matches. This chain's CDR3 is CASSYSFTGTVRDTQYF. CDR3 in DNA: TGTGCCAGCAGTTACTCCTTTACCGGGACAGTGAGGGATACGCAGTATTTT.

The chain carries TRBV4-1 and TRBJ2-1; TRBD2 matches at 10 bases. V trimming: 6 bases; J trimming: 0 bases; junction bases outside the gene matches: 8. The germline V gene encodes CDR1 MGHRA and CDR2 YSYEKL. This CDR3 is 17 amino acids long. The CDR3 coding sequence is TGCGCCAGCAGACCAGTAGGACTAGCGGACTCCTACAATGAGCAGTTCTTC. Translation gives CASRPVGLADSYNEQFF.

The table lists this clonotype with a few counts. The chain couples TRBV20-1 to TRBJ1-5; D is unclear. The CDR3 has 14 amino acids. Trimming took 1 base from V and 0 from J, leaving 7 bases between them. CDR1 is DFQATT, CDR2 SNEGSKA, per germline (reference sequence). The CDR3 DNA sequence: TGCAGTGCTAGAGCCCGTAATAGCAATCAGCCCCAGCATTTT. Translating it yields CSARARNSNQPQHF.

There are many counts of this clonotype. This chain's CDR3 is CSAADRETEAFF. Here the CDR3 DNA reads TGCAGTGCCGCGGACAGGGAGACTGAAGCTTTCTTT. This chain connects TRBV20-1 to TRBJ1-1; 8 bases are shared with TRBD1. Per the germline V gene, CDR1 is DFQATT and CDR2 is SNEGSKA (reference sequence). V was clipped by 6 bases and J by 5 bases; unmatched bases: 5. CDR3 length: 12 residues.

A few counts support this clonotype. This chain connects TRBV9 to TRBJ2-7; a possible D gene is TRBD1 (6 bases). Germline V gives CDR1 SGDLS, CDR2 YYNGEE. Trimming stripped 3 bases from V and 4 bases from J, with 8 bases between. This CDR3 comprises 12 residues. The CDR3 DNA reads TGTGCCAGCAGCGATACAGGGTACGAGCAGTACTTC. This sequence encodes CASSDTGYEQYF.

This clonotype occurred a few times. The CDR3 sequence is CASSVGPGAAKNIQYF. Here the CDR3 DNA reads TGTGCCAGCAGCGTAGGACCGGGGGCGGCCAAAAACATTCAGTACTTC. The chain joins TRBV9 to TRBJ2-4; possibly TRBD1 or TRBD2 for D (6 bases each). The V gene's germline CDR1 is SGDLS and CDR2 YYNGEE. This CDR3 contains 16 residues. Trimming cost V 0 bases and J 1 base, with 11 bases left between them.

V usage is TRBV5-1 and J usage is TRBJ2-2; no clear D. The CDR3 consists of 13 residues. Trimming pared 9 bases from V and 0 bases from J, leaving 9 bases between. Per the germline V gene, CDR1 is SGHRS and CDR2 is YFSETQ. Here the CDR3 DNA reads TGCGCCATAACACATTCGAACACCGGGGAGCTGTTTTTT. Translation gives CAITHSNTGELFF.

This sequence joins TRBV12-3 or TRBV12-4 and TRBJ2-7; D could derive from TRBD1 or TRBD2 (6 bases each). CDR3 size: 12 residues. V lost 1 base, J lost 9 bases, and 10 bases lay in between. The CDR3 sequence is CASSLEGGRQYF. Written as DNA, the CDR3 is TGTGCCAGCAGTTTAGAGGGGGGTCGGCAGTACTTC.

This clonotype has more than one count but fewer than ten. The chain carries TRBV9 and TRBJ2-1; D is perhaps TRBD1 (6 bases). The CDR3 has 16 residues. Germline V gene sequence: CDR1 SGDLS, CDR2 YYNGEE. The V and J ends lost 4 bases and 1 base respectively, with 15 bases between them. CDR3: CASSRFGTLSYNEQFF. The CDR3 DNA reads TGTGCCAGCAGCCGTTTCGGGACACTTTCCTACAATGAGCAGTTCTTC.

This clonotype was recorded many times. This rearrangement joins TRBV12-3 or TRBV12-4 to TRBJ2-2, with D possibly being TRBD2 (7 bases). Trimming stripped 0 bases from V and 2 bases from J, with 10 bases between. The CDR3 runs to 16 residues. The CDR3 DNA sequence: TGTGCCAGCAGTTTAGCGCGGGGGCTTAACACCGGGGAGCTGTTTTTT. Translated, it gives CASSLARGLNTGELFF.

This chain connects TRBV29-1 to TRBJ2-5; 8 bases match TRBD1. There are 13 residues in the CDR3. The ends lost 7 bases at V and 6 bases at J; junction bases unmatched: 10. Germline V gene lookup returns CDR1 SQVTM and CDR2 ANQGSEA. CDR3 in DNA: TGCAGCGCCGAACAGACAGGGGTAAAGACCCAGTACTTC. It encodes CSAEQTGVKTQYF. Looking up the rest from reference TRBV29-1 and TRBJ2-5 gives the full variable domain: SAVISQKPSRDICQRGTSLTIQCQVDSQVTMMFWYRQQPGQSLTLIATANQGSEATYESGFVIDKFPISRPNLTFSTLTVSNMSPEDSSIYLCSAEQTGVKTQYFGPGTRLLVL.

This clonotype turned up a few times. The rearrangement links TRBV10-3 to TRBJ2-3, with 7 nucleotides matching TRBD1. The CDR3 loop spans 15 amino acids. The germline CDR1 and CDR2 sequences are ENHRY and SYGVKD. V was clipped by 10 bases and J by 2 bases; unmatched bases: 12. This CDR3 reads CATTTGAYNTDTQYF. Here the CDR3 DNA reads TGTGCCACGACAACAGGGGCCTATAACACAGATACGCAGTATTTT.

This clonotype came up many times. The chain has TRBV12-3 or TRBV12-4 and TRBJ2-7, with a possible D match to TRBD1 (6 bases). The CDR3 covers 13 residues. Trimming removed 3 bases at V and 3 bases at J, with 9 bases between. The CDR3 DNA reads TGTGCCAGCAGTTTCAAGGGGGTCTACGAGCAGTACTTC. Translated, it gives CASSFKGVYEQYF.

This clonotype occurred a few times. The V call is TRBV20-1, the J call TRBJ2-1; weak D call: TRBD1 (6 bases). The ends were cut back, 8 bases at V and 4 bases at J, with 12 bases in the middle. The CDR3 loop spans 12 amino acids. Germline CDR1 and CDR2: DFQATT and SNEGSKA (reference sequence). This CDR3 is CSSGDGYNEQFF. The CDR3 DNA is TGCAGTTCAGGGGATGGGTACAATGAGCAGTTCTTC.

Ten or more counts support this clonotype. The V and J genes are TRBV12-3 or TRBV12-4 and TRBJ1-3, with TRBD1 as a possible D gene (6 bases). V lost 8 bases, J lost 4 bases, and 18 bases lay in between. CDR3 size: 15 residues. CDR3 sequence reads: CASGRDTALGNTIYF. The CDR3 DNA is TGTGCCAGCGGACGGGACACAGCTTTGGGAAACACCATATATTTT.

The CDR3: CSARNPQGARAYEQYF. In DNA form, the CDR3 reads TGCAGTGCTAGAAACCCCCAGGGGGCTAGAGCATACGAGCAGTACTTC. V is TRBV20-1 and J is TRBJ2-7; 8 bases map to TRBD1. In germline, CDR1 is DFQATT, CDR2 SNEGSKA (reference sequence). The ends lost 2 bases at V and 4 bases at J; junction bases unmatched: 13. The CDR3 runs 16 residues.

CDR3 DNA: TGTGCCAGCAGCCCCACCCTAGCTTCCTACGAGCAGTACTTC. As protein: CASSPTLASYEQYF. The chain employs TRBV12-3 or TRBV12-4 and TRBJ2-7; D is perhaps TRBD2 (5 bases). Trimming left V 6 bases short and J 1 base short, with 13 bases between. This CDR3 has 14 residues.

This clonotype was recorded at least ten times. This chain connects TRBV7-3 to TRBJ2-1; D may be TRBD2 (5 bases). Germline V CDR1 and CDR2: SGHTA, FQGTGA. This CDR3 spans 16 amino acids. V dropped 0 bases and J dropped 7 bases, with 16 bases sitting between them. The CDR3 region has the DNA TGTGCCAGCAGCTTAACGCGGCTAGCACCCCCTAATGAGCAGTTCTTC. Its protein is CASSLTRLAPPNEQFF.

The J gene is TRBJ1-6, the V gene TRBV27, with 8 bases fitting TRBD1. Looked up from germline, CDR1 is MNHEY and CDR2 is SMNVEV (reference sequence). CDR3 length: 14 residues. Losses at the gene ends were 5 bases for V and 9 bases for J; bases not matched to a gene: 6. This CDR3 is CASSPGQGTSPLHF. The DNA of the CDR3 is TGTGCCAGCAGTCCCGGACAGGGTACTTCACCCCTCCACTTT.

This chain uses TRBV7-2 with TRBJ2-7; TRBD1 matches 7 bases. The V gene's germline CDR1 is SGHTA and CDR2 FQGNSA. CDR3 length: 13 residues. V lost 5 bases and J lost 3; bases outside the gene matches: 4. The CDR3 DNA sequence: TGTGCCAGCAGCGCGGACAGGTACTACGAGCAGTACTTC. Translated: CASSADRYYEQYF. Together with reference TRBV7-2 and TRBJ2-7, the CDR3 gives the full variable domain: GAGVSQSPSNKVTEKGKDVELRCDPISGHTALYWYRQSLGQGLEFLIYFQGNSAPDKSGLPSDRFSAERTGGSVSTLTIQRTQQEDSAVYLCASSADRYYEQYFGPGTRLTVT.